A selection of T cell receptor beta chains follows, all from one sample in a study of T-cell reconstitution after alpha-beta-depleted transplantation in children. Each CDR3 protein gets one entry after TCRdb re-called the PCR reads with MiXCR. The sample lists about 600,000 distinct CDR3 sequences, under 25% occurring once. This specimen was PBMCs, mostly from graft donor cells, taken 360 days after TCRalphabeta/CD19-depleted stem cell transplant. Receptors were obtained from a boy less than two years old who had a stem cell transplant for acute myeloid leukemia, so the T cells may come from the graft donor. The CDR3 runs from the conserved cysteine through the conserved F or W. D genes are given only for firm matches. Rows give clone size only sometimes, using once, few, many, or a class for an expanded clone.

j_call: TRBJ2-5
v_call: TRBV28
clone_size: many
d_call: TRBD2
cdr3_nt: TGTGCCAGCAGTTTATTTACTAGCGCCCCGCTCTCAGAGACCCAGTACTTC
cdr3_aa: CASSLFTSAPLSETQYF

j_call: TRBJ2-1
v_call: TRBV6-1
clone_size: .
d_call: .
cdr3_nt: TGTGCCAGCACCCAAGACAGCCCCAATGAGCAGTTCTTC
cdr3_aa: CASTQDSPNEQFF

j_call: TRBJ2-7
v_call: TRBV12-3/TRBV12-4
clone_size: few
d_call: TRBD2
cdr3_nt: TGTGCCAGCAGCCCGGGACTAGCGGGGAAAGAGCAGTACTTC
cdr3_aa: CASSPGLAGKEQYF

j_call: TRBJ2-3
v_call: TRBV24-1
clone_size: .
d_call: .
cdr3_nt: TGTGCCACCAGCTTCTCCAGCCTGGATACGCAGTATTTT
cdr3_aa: CATSFSSLDTQYF

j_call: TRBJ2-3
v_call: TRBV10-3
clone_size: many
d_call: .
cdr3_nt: TGTGCCATCAGTTCAGGGATCTTAACAGATACGCAGTATTTT
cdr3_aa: CAISSGILTDTQYF

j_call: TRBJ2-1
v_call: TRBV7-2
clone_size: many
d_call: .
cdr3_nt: TGTGCCAGCAGCTTAGTTCTGCGAGGTTACAATGAGCAGTTCTTC
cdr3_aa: CASSLVLRGYNEQFF

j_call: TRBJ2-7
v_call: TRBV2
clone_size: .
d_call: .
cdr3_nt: TGTGCCAGCAGAGGCGGGACGGCGACCTACGAGCAGTACTTC
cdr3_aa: CASRGGTATYEQYF

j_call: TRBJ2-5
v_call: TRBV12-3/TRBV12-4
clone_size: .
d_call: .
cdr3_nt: TGTGCCAGCAACTCGGCAGGCTCAGAGACCCAGTACTTC
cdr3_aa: CASNSAGSETQYF

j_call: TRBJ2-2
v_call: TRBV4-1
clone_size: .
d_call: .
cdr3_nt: TGCGCCAGCAGCCTCTCCGACAGAGGGGAGCTGTTTTTT
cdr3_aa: CASSLSDRGELFF

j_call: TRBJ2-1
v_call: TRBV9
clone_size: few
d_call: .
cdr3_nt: TGTGCCAGCAGTAACGGGGTGGGAGGCTACAATGAGCAGTTCTTC
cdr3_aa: CASSNGVGGYNEQFF

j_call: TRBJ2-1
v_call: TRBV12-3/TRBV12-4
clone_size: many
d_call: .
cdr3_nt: TGTGCCAGCAACAGCGCAGAGGATAGGAATGAGCAGTTCTTC
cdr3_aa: CASNSAEDRNEQFF

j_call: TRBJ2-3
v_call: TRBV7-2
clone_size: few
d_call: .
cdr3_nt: TGTGCCAGCAGCCTAGAAGGCAGGTCTGAGACAGATACGCAGTATTTT
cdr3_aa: CASSLEGRSETDTQYF

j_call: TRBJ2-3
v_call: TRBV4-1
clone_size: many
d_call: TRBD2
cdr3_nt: TGCGCCAGCAGCCAAGGATTGGGCGGGGGGGCAGATACGCAGTATTTT
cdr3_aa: CASSQGLGGGADTQYF

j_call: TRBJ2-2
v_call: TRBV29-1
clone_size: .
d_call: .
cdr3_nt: TGCAGCGTTGCGTTGCGGTTGCCCGGGGAGCTGTTTTTT
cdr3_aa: CSVALRLPGELFF

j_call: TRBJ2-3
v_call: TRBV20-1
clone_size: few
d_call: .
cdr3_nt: TGCAGTGCTCGAAGGGCAGAGAGCACAGATACGCAGTATTTT
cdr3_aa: CSARRAESTDTQYF

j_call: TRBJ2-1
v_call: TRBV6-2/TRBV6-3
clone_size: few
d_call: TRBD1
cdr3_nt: TGTGCCAGCAGTTACTACGGGACAGGGGGCAGGTATGAGCAGTTCTTC
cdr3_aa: CASSYYGTGGRYEQFF

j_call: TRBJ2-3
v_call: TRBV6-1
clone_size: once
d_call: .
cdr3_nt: TGTGCCAGCAGTGAATACAGGGCCCCAGATACGCAGTATTTT
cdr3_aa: CASSEYRAPDTQYF

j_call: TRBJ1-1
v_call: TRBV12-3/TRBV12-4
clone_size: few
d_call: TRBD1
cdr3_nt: TGTGCCAGCAGCCAGACAGGGCTCGCTGAAGCTTTCTTT
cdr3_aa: CASSQTGLAEAFF

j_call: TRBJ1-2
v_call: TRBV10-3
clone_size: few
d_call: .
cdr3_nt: TGTGCCATCAGTGATAACAGTTGGACCTATGGCTACACCTTC
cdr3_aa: CAISDNSWTYGYTF

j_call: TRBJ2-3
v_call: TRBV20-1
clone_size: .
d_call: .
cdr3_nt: TGCAGTGCTAGAGACCCCAAGGGTCCGAGTGCTAGCACAGATACGCAGTATTTT
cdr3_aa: CSARDPKGPSASTDTQYF

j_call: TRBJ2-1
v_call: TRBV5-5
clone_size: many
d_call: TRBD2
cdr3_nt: TGTGCCAGCAGCTCACTAGCGGGACTATACAATGAGCAGTTCTTC
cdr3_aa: CASSSLAGLYNEQFF

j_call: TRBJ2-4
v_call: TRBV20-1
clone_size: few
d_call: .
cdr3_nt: TGCAGTGCTAGAGAAAGACTCCTTGTTACCAAAAACATTCAGTACTTC
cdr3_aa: CSARERLLVTKNIQYF

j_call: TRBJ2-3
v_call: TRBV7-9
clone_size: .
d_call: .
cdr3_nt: TGTGCCAGCAGCTCGTCGTTCTGGGGTCTCGATACGCAGTATTTT
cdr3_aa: CASSSSFWGLDTQYF

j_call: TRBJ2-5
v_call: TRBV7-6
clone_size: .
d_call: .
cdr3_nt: TGTGCCAGCAGCTTAGCCCCCGACCAAGGAGGAAAGACCCAGTACTTC
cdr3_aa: CASSLAPDQGGKTQYF

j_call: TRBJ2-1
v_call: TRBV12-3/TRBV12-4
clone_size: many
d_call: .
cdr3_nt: TGTGCCAGCAGTTTAAATGAGCAGTTCTTC
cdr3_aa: CASSLNEQFF

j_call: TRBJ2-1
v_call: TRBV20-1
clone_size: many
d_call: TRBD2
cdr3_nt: TGCAGTGCTAGAAGAGCGGGAGTTCTAGGCAATGAGCAGTTCTTC
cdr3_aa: CSARRAGVLGNEQFF

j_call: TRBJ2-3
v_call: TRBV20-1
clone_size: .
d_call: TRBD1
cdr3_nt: TGCAGTGCGGCCCTCAGGGGGAATACAGATACGCAGTATTTT
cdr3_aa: CSAALRGNTDTQYF

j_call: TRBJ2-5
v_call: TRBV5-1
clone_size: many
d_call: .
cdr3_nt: TGCGCCAGCAGCTTGGATCCTCCTGGGCGTCGGCAAGAGACCCAGTACTTC
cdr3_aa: CASSLDPPGRRQETQYF

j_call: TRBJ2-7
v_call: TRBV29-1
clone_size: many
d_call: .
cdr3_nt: TGCAGCGTTGAATGGGGTTACGAGCAGTACTTC
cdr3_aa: CSVEWGYEQYF

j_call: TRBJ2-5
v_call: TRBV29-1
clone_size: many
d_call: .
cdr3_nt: TGCAGCGTCGAAAGGGTAGCCGGAGAGACCCAGTACTTC
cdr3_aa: CSVERVAGETQYF

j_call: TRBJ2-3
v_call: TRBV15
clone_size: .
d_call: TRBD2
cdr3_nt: TGTGCCACCAGCAGAGTGGGACTAGCAACAGATACGCAGTATTTT
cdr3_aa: CATSRVGLATDTQYF

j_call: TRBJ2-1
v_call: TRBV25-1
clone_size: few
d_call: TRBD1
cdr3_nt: TGTGCCAGCCAGGACAGGGGGTATGGTCAATTGACCTACAATGAGCAGTTCTTC
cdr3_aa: CASQDRGYGQLTYNEQFF

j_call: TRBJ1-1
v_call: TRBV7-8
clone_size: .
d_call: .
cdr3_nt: TGTGCCAGCAGCTCGCAGGGGAACCTAAACACTGAAGCTTTCTTT
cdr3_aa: CASSSQGNLNTEAFF

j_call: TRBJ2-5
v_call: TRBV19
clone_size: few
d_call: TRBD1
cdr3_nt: TGTGCCAGTAGTATAGAGGACAGGCAAGAGACCCAGTACTTC
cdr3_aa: CASSIEDRQETQYF

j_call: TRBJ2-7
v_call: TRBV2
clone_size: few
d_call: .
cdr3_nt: TGTGCCAGCAAGTTATCGTGGGGCGGGGACCACTACGAGCAGTACTTC
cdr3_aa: CASKLSWGGDHYEQYF

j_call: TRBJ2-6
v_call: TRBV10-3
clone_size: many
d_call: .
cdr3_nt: TGTGCCATCAGTAACACGGACGCCCCTGGGGCCAACGTCCTGACTTTC
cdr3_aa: CAISNTDAPGANVLTF

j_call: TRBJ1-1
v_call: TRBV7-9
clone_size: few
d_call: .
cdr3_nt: TGTGCCAGCAGCCCGTGGGACTCAACCGAAGCTTTCTTT
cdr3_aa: CASSPWDSTEAFF

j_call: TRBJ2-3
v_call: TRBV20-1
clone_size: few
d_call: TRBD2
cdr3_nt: TGCAGTGCTAGACGGGGGGGACTGCAAGAGGATACGCAGTATTTT
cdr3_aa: CSARRGGLQEDTQYF

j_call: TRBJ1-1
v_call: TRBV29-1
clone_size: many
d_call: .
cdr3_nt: TGCAGCGTTGAACGACCCATGAACACTGAAGCTTTCTTT
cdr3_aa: CSVERPMNTEAFF

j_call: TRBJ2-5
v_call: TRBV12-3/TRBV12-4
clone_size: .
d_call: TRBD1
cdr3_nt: TGTGCCAGCAGTGGGACAGAACGGGAGACCCAGTACTTC
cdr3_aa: CASSGTERETQYF

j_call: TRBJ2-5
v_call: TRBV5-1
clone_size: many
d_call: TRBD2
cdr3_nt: TGCGCCAGCAGCTCACCGGGACTAGCTGGAGAGACCCAGTACTTC
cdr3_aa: CASSSPGLAGETQYF

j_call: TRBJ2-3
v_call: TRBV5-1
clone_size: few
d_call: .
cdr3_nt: TGCGCCAGCAGCTTGGTCTCTAGCACAGATACGCAGTATTTT
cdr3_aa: CASSLVSSTDTQYF